The clone carrying this T cell receptor beta chain is judged medium-sized (0.01 to 0.1%). Its antigen is currently unknown. This same CDR3 is encoded by further DNA sequences in the sample. This record belongs to a study of shared clonotypes between healthy human individuals. Donors included only healthy HIV-negative adults lacking recent acute infections or vaccinations. Without sorting, samples used tens of millions of PBMCs for genomic DNA. Study results and caveats: The study drew on few donors, limiting represented genetic and exposure-history diversity. Sampling included only blood; tissue repertoires likely differ.

Germline V lookup: CDR1 GTSNPN, CDR2 SVGIG (reference sequence). Trimming pared 5 bases from V and 5 bases from J, leaving 18 bases between. The CDR3 contains 14 residues. TCRdb's table, derived via immunoSEQ multiplex PCR, lists solely in-frame clones and lacks some. The sample shows some 450,000 clones, 77% of them seen only once. Sample: PBMCs. V gene TRBV30 combines with J gene TRBJ1-1; D remains unclear. This receptor was identified in a woman aged 40 to 55 in good health. Some clones in this sample may be carry-over from other donors' samples. CDR3 sequence reads: CAWSKPRFATEAFF. DNA of the CDR3: TGTGCCTGGTCCAAACCCAGGTTCGCGACTGAAGCTTTCTTT.